A single count supports the clone carrying this TCR beta chain. What it recognizes is unknown. This may be a read error, as it is one base from a much larger clone. This record comes from a study of immune heterogeneity within non-small cell lung tumors. Study results and limitations: Local tumor mutational burden and local T-cell repertoire clonality showed a moderate significant correlation, R approximately 0.35.

A first 10-cycle multiplex round used 32 V-gene and 13 J-gene primers on TCR beta CDR3. TCRdb reprocessed the multiplex PCR reads via MiXCR and lists one record per CDR3 protein. The data hold about 2,800 distinct CDR3 sequences, with around 59% observed a single time. Bulk tumor genomic DNA constituted the template, at approximately 600 ng per sample. Each primary tumor yielded several biopsies, collected far apart from one another at surgery. The study enrolled patients with untreated, newly diagnosed non-small cell lung cancer who underwent curative surgery. Everyone who gave samples had just been diagnosed with non-small cell lung cancer and was having surgery with curative intent. The CDR3 consists of 12 residues. CDR1 and CDR2 from the germline V gene are DFQATT and SNEGSKA (reference sequence).

The J gene is TRBJ1-2, the V gene TRBV20-1; 8 positions match TRBD1. The source of this sequence is a man aged 60 to 75 with non-small cell lung cancer. What was sequenced was lung tumor tissue. The CDR3 reads CAPGGTDNGYTF. The DNA of the CDR3 is TGCGCTCCAGGGGGCACAGACAATGGCTACACCTTC.